The clone carrying this TCR beta chain has a count of ten or more. This sample stems from a study of neurological immune-mediated disorders. There are 11 residues in the CDR3. The V gene lost 10 bases and the J gene lost 6 bases, with 10 bases spanning the gap. Germline V CDR1 and CDR2: SEHNR, FQNEAQ (reference sequence). From the 5' RACE reads, TCRdb called clonotypes with MiXCR, one entry per CDR3 protein. The repertoire holds roughly 50,000 distinct CDR3 sequences, with 12% as singletons. The V gene is TRBV7-9, the J gene TRBJ2-1, with unresolved D. Sequences were obtained from PBMCs. The origin of this receptor is an older woman with HTLV-1-associated myelopathy (HAM/TSP). CDR3 region: CATNLINEQFF. The CDR3, as DNA: TGTGCCACCAACTTGATCAATGAGCAGTTCTTC. Using reference TRBV7-9 and TRBJ2-1 for the parts outside the CDR3, the full variable domain is DTGVSQNPRHKITKRGQNVTFRCDPISEHNRLYWYRQTLGQGPEFLTYFQNEAQLEKSRLLSDRFSAERPKGSFSTLEIQRTEQGDSAMYLCATNLINEQFFGPGTRLTVL.